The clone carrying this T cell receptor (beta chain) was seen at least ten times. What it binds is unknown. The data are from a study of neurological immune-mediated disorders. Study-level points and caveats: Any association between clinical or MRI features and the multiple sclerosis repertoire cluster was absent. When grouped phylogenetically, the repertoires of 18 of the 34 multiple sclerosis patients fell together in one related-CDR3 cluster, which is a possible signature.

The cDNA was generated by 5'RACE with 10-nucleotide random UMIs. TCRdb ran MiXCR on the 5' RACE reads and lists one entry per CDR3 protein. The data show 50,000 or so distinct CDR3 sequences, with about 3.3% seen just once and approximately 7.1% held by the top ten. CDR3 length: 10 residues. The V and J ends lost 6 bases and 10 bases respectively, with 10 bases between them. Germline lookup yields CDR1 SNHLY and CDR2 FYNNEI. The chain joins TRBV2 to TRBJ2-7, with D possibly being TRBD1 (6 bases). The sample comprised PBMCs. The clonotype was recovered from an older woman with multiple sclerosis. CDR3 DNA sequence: TGTGCCAGCAGCGGACAGAACCAGTACTTC. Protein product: CASSGQNQYF.